This record looks at one T cell receptor (beta chain) sequence and its context. This clone came up a few times. Its antigen specificity is not known. Base quality data are lacking; no much larger clone is found one base away. In the prospective study, participants were roughly 18 to 90 years old, resided in about two dozen geographic areas of the United States, and were enrolled through a virtual design. In the prospective study, participants were assigned to cohorts based on the clinical history participants reported in a screening survey and a study questionnaire. In the prospective study, whole blood, serum and a nasopharyngeal or oropharyngeal swab were collected from each participant by mobile phlebotomists. Participants in the prospective study had the option to provide additional blood draws and questionnaires over a 2-month period. Prospective study blood samples were shipped either frozen or at room temperature before DNA extraction.

This sample is part of a study of blood T cell repertoires in COVID-19 (dated by TCRdb to between 2020 and 2021). Looking at the study overall: Samples covering the acute and convalescent phases of COVID-19 were provided by collaborators in the United States, Italy and Spain. The material from the prospective study consisted of cDNA or gDNA derived from T cells, B-cell-depleted T cells, or PBMCs. The dataset comprised deeply sampled blood TCRbeta repertoires from subjects exposed to, actively infected with, or recovered from COVID-19. A freely available public database, intended as a resource for researchers studying the immune response to SARS-CoV-2, is where the repertoires were released. The samples were drawn from the first 160 participants of the ongoing ImmuneRACE study and from 1,254 subjects provided by 6 global collaborators. Sample metadata almost always included a de-identified subject ID, COVID-19 status, age in years and sex. Where HLA class I and class II types were available, the types were taken from metadata supplied by the sample provider, not from assay-based typing. General findings and caveats noted by the study authors: The quantity of clinical and demographic metadata differed by source and by participant and was supplied without curation.

The immunoSEQ Assay, a bias-controlled multiplex PCR, was used to amplify TCRbeta CDR3 regions from genomic DNA. Per the original workflow: Nucleated cell counts per sample were estimated from amplification of reference gene primers within the assay. To quantify the absolute abundance of each unique TCRbeta CDR3 rearrangement, sequence reads were collapsed and filtered. For each sample, productive Simpson clonality was calculated as the square root of Simpson's diversity index over productive rearrangements. TCRdb holds this immuneACCESS table with in-frame rearrangements only. Some clones are missing; in checked studies, unresolved V genes explain under half, and the rest has no known cause. V, J and clone size were drawn from that table, and D and trimming were deduced from the DNA. Recorded for this sample are hundreds of thousands of clones; about nine tenths of them occurred a single time. Clones ranked in the top ten supply 3.5% to 4.5% of the sample.

CDR1 MNHEY and CDR2 SVGAGI are derived from the germline V gene. The CDR3 spans 15 residues, from the cysteine through the phenylalanine. The CDR3 DNA has 45 bases and is translated from base 1. Compared with germline, V lacks 6 bases and J lacks 6 bases; bases without a gene match: 8. Rearrangement joined TRBV6-5 to TRBJ1-6; 7 nucleotides in the junction match TRBD1. The sample taken for sequencing was PBMCs or T cells enriched from blood (not recorded which). The TCR was taken from a woman aged 25 to 39 with acute COVID-19. The CDR3 is CASRVGQYSNSPLHF. The DNA is TGTGCCAGCAGGGTGGGACAGTATTCTAATTCACCCCTCCACTTT.